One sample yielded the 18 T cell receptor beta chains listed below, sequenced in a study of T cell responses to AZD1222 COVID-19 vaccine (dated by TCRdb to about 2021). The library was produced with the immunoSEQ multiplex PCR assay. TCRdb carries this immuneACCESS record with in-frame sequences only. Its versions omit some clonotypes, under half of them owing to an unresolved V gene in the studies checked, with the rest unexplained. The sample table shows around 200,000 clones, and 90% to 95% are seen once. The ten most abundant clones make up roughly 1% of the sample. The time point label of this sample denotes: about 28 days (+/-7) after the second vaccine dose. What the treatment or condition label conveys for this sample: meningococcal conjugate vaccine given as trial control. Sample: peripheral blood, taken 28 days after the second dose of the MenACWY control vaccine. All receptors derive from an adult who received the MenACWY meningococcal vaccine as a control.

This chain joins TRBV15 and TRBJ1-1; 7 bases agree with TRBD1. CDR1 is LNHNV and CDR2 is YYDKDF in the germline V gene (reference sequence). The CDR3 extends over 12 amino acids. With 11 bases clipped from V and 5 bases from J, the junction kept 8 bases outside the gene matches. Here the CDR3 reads CASGQAGTEAFF. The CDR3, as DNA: TGTGCCTCTGGACAGGCTGGTACTGAAGCTTTCTTT.

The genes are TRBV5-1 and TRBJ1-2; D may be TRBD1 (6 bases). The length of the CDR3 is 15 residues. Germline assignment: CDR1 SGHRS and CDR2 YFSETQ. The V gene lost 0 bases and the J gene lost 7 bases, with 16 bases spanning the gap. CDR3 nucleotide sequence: TGCGCCAGCAGCTTGGAGGGCTGGGGGACACGTGGCTACACCTTC. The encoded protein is CASSLEGWGTRGYTF.

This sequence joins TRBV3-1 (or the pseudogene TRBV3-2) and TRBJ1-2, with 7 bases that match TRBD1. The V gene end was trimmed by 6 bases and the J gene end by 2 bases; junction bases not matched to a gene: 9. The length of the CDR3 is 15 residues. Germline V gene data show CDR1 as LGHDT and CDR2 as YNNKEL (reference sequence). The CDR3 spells CASRLGTGVNYGYTF. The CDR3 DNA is TGTGCCAGCAGACTTGGAACAGGGGTCAACTATGGCTACACCTTC.

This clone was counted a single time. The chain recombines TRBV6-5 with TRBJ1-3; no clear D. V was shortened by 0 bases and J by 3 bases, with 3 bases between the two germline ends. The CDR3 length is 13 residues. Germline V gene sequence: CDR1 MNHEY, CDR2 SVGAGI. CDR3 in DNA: TGTGCCAGCAGTTACTCTCGTGGAAACACCATATATTTT. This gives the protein CASSYSRGNTIYF.

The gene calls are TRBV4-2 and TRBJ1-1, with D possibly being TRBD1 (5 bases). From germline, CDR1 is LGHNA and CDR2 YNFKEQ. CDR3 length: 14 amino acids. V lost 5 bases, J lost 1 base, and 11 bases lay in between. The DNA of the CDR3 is TGTGCCAGCAGCGGGGCAGCCAGGAACACTGAAGCTTTCTTT. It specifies CASSGAARNTEAFF.

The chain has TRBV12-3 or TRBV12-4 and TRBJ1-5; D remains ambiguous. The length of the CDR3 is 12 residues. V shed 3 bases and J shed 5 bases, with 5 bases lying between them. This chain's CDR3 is CASSLSDQPQHF. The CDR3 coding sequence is TGTGCCAGCAGTTTGTCCGATCAGCCCCAGCATTTT.

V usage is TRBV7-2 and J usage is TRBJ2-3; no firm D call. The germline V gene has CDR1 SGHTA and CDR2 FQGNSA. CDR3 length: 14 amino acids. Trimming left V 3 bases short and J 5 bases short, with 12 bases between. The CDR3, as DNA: TGTGCCAGCAGCTTCCCCCAGCAACTAGATACGCAGTATTTT. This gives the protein CASSFPQQLDTQYF.

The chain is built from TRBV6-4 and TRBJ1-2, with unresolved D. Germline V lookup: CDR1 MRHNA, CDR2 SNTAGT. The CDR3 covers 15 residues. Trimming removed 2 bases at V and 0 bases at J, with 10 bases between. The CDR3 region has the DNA TGTGCCAGCAGTGACGAGGGAACAGCTAACTATGGCTACACCTTC. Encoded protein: CASSDEGTANYGYTF.

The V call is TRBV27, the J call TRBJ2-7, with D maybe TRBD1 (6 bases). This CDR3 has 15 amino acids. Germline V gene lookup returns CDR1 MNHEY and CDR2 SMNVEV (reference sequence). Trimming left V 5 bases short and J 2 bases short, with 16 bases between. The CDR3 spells CASSLRQGSTYEQYF. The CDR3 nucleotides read TGTGCCAGCAGTCTCCGGCAGGGGAGCACCTACGAGCAGTACTTC.

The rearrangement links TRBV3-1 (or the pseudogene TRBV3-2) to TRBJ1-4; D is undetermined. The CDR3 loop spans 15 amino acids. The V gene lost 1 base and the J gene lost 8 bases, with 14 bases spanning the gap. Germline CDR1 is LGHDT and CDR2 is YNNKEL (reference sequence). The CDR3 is CASSQGRPRAEKLFF. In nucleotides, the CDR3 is TGTGCCAGCAGCCAAGGAAGACCGCGGGCGGAAAAACTGTTTTTT.

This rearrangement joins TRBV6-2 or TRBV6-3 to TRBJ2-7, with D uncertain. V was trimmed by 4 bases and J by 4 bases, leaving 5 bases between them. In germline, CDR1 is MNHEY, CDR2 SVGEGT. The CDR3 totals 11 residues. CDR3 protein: CASSWEYEQYF. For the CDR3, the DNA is TGTGCCAGCAGTTGGGAATACGAGCAGTACTTC.

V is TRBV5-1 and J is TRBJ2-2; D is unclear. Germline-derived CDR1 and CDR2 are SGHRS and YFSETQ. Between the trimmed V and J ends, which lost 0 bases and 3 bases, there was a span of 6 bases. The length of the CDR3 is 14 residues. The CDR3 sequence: CASSLEGDTGELFF. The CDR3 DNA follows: TGCGCCAGCAGCTTGGAGGGCGACACCGGGGAGCTGTTTTTT.

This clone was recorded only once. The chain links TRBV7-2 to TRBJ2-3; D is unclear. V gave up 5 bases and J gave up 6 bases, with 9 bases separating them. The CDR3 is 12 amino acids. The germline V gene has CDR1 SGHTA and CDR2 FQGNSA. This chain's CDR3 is CASSVLGDTQYF. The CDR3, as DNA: TGTGCCAGCAGCGTTCTTGGTGATACGCAGTATTTT.

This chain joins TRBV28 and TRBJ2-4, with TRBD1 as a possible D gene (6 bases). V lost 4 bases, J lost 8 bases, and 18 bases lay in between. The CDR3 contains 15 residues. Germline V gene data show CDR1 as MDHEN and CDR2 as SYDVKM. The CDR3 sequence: CASSSSQGLLYIQYF. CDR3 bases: TGTGCCAGCAGTTCCTCACAGGGTTTGTTGTACATTCAGTACTTC.

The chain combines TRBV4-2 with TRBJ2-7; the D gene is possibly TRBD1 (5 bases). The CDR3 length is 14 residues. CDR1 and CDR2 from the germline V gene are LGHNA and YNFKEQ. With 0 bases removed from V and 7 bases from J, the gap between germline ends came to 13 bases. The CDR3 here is CASSQDLGAGEQYF. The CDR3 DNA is TGTGCCAGCAGCCAAGACCTTGGGGCTGGGGAGCAGTACTTC.

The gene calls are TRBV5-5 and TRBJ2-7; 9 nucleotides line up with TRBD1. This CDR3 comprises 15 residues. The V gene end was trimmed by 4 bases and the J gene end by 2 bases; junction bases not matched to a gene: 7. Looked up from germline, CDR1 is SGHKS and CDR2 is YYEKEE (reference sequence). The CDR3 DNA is TGTGCCAGCAGCCATCCCGGGACAGGGACCTACGAGCAGTACTTC. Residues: CASSHPGTGTYEQYF. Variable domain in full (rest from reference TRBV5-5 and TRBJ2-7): DAGVTQSPTHLIKTRGQQVTLRCSPISGHKSVSWYQQVLGQGPQFIFQYYEKEERGRGNFPDRFSARQFPNYSSELNVNALLLGDSALYLCASSHPGTGTYEQYFGPGTRLTVT.

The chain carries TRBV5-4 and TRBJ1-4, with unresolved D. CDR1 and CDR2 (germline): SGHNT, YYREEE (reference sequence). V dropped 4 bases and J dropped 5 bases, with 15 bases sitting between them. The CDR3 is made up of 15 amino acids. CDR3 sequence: CASSLRWNSNEKLFF. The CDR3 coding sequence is TGTGCCAGCAGCCTCCGATGGAATTCAAATGAAAAACTGTTTTTT.

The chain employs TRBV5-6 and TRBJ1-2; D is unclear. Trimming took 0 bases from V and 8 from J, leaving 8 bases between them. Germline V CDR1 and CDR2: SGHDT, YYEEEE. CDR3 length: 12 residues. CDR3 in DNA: TGTGCCAGCAGCTTGGGGTCCAAGGGCTACACCTTC. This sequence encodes CASSLGSKGYTF.